These 13 T cell receptor beta chains originate from one sample sequenced in a study of human T cells and chemical hapten exposure. The time point here: pre-sensitization, week 0. The treatment was: therapeutic diphenylcyclopropenone sensitization with weekly scalp DPC. MiXCR was run by TCRdb on the RACE reads, yielding one entry per CDR3 protein. The sample holds about 300,000 distinct CDR3 sequences; around 5.5% are singletons and the top ten take around 8%. This specimen was whole blood, taken in connection with sensitization to the hapten diphenylcyclopropenone (DPC). The source is a woman between 18 and 30 years old with alopecia areata. Some clones in this sample may be carry-over from other donors' samples.

This clonotype was seen ten or more times. The chain's CDR3 is CASSLGQGRDEQFF. CDR3 nucleotides: TGCGCCAGCAGCTTGGGACAGGGAAGGGATGAGCAGTTCTTC. This chain joins TRBV5-1 and TRBJ2-1; TRBD1 aligns across 7 bases. There are 14 residues in the CDR3. Germline CDR1 is SGHRS and CDR2 is YFSETQ. J lost 8 bases, V lost 0 bases, and 5 bases had no gene match.

The chain couples TRBV3-1 to TRBJ1-5, with D hard to call. The V end lost 1 base, the J end lost 5 bases, and 12 bases lay between the germline ends. CDR3 length: 15 amino acids. CDR1 is LGHDT and CDR2 is YNNKEL in the germline V gene (reference sequence). CDR3 bases: TGTGCCAGCAGCCAAGGGCGGAGGGATTATCAGCCCCAGCATTTT. Translation gives CASSQGRRDYQPQHF.

The chain combines TRBV6-2 or TRBV6-3 with TRBJ2-6; D possibly uses TRBD1 or TRBD2 (5 bases each). Germline V gene sequence: CDR1 MNHEY, CDR2 SVGEGT. Trimming pared 6 bases from V and 0 bases from J, leaving 18 bases between. The CDR3 has 18 residues. CDR3 protein: CASRSKGRESSGANVLTF. The CDR3 nucleotides are TGTGCCAGCAGATCCAAAGGCAGGGAGTCCTCTGGGGCCAACGTCCTGACTTTC.

Only a few counts were recorded for this clonotype. Mismatch with germline at one junction end may stem from a read error. This chain connects TRBV7-7 to TRBJ2-3; D possibly corresponds to TRBD2 (6 bases). There are 14 residues in the CDR3. Germline CDR1 and CDR2: SSHAT and FNYEAQ (reference sequence). This chain's CDR3 is CASSATGTPNTQYF. The CDR3 DNA reads TGTGCTAGCAGCGCGACCGGGACTCCCAATACGCAGTATTTT. Full variable domain (rest looked up from reference TRBV7-7 and TRBJ2-3): GAGVSQSPRYKVTKRGQDVTLRCDPISSHATLYWYQQALGQGPEFLTYFNYEAQPDKSGLPSDRFSAERPEGSISTLTIQRTEQRDSAMYRCASSATGTPNTQYFGPGTRLTVL.

This clonotype occurred many times. The chain is built from TRBV6-2 or TRBV6-3 and TRBJ1-5; D gene unclear. Trimming stripped 7 bases from V and 7 bases from J, with 20 bases between. Germline V gene data show CDR1 as MNHEY and CDR2 as SVGEGT. This CDR3 region has 15 residues. CDR3 sequence reads: CASTSGSYLSQPQHF. CDR3 bases: TGTGCCAGCACATCCGGGTCCTACCTGTCACAGCCCCAGCATTTT.

The rearrangement joins TRBV7-9 to TRBJ1-2; tentatively, D is TRBD1 (6 bases). Germline V gene data show CDR1 as SEHNR and CDR2 as FQNEAQ (reference sequence). This CDR3 spans 12 amino acids. Trimming shortened V by 8 bases and J by 3 bases, and 10 bases separated the two germline ends. The CDR3 loop is CASQQGDYGYTF. CDR3 nucleotide sequence: TGTGCCAGCCAACAGGGCGACTATGGCTACACCTTC.

This clonotype was observed at least ten times. For the CDR3, the DNA is TGTGCCAGCAGTCGAATCGCGACAGGAGGGGACACTGAAGCTTTCTTT. Protein: CASSRIATGGDTEAFF. The rearrangement joins TRBV6-5 to TRBJ1-1, with D possibly matching TRBD1 (6 bases). The CDR3 length is 16 residues. V lost 5 bases, J lost 3 bases, and 19 bases lay in between. CDR1 is MNHEY and CDR2 is SVGAGI in the germline V gene.

At least ten counts were recorded for this clonotype. The chain has TRBV5-4 and TRBJ2-7, with D perhaps assigned TRBD1 or TRBD2 (5 bases each). Germline V lookup: CDR1 SGHNT, CDR2 YYREEE (reference sequence). Trimming stripped 2 bases from V and 0 bases from J, with 9 bases between. This CDR3 has 14 residues. This chain's CDR3 is CASSFRDGSYEQYF. The CDR3, as DNA: TGTGCCAGCAGCTTCCGGGACGGCTCCTACGAGCAGTACTTC. Using reference TRBV5-4 and TRBJ2-7 for the parts outside the CDR3, the full variable domain is ETGVTQSPTHLIKTRGQQVTLRCSSQSGHNTVSWYQQALGQGPQFIFQYYREEENGRGNFPPRFSGLQFPNYSSELNVNALELDDSALYLCASSFRDGSYEQYFGPGTRLTVT.

The chain combines TRBV7-9 with TRBJ2-7, with TRBD1 matching over 8 bases. The ends lost 4 bases at V and 5 bases at J; junction bases unmatched: 7. From germline, CDR1 is SEHNR and CDR2 FQNEAQ (reference sequence). The CDR3 is 14 amino acids. The CDR3 loop is CASSSGQVTDEQYF. The CDR3, as DNA: TGTGCCAGCAGCTCGGGACAGGTTACAGACGAGCAGTACTTC.

This clonotype was detected a few times. The chain has TRBV7-3 and TRBJ2-6; 9 nucleotides agree with TRBD1. Germline CDR1 is SGHTA and CDR2 is FQGTGA. The CDR3 sequence is 16 residues long. With 5 bases clipped from V and 2 bases from J, the junction kept 4 bases outside the gene matches. The CDR3 nucleotides read TGTGCCAGCAGCCGGGACAGGGTTGCTGGGGCCAACGTCCTGACTTTC. It yields the protein CASSRDRVAGANVLTF.

The gene calls are TRBV7-2 and TRBJ1-2; D is perhaps TRBD1 (6 bases). The CDR3 runs to 14 residues. CDR1 and CDR2 (germline): SGHTA, FQGNSA. Trimming shortened V by 6 bases and J by 2 bases, and 13 bases separated the two germline ends. CDR3 region: CASRRDRRNYGYTF. The CDR3, as DNA: TGTGCCAGCAGGCGCGACAGGAGAAACTATGGCTACACCTTC.

This clonotype was seen a few times. This chain uses TRBV4-3 with TRBJ1-5, with D possibly being TRBD1 (5 bases). The germline V gene encodes CDR1 LGHNA and CDR2 YSLEER. CDR3 length: 15 amino acids. V was clipped by 1 base and J by 3 bases, with 10 bases between them. This chain's CDR3 is CASSQAQGSNQPQHF. CDR3 bases: TGCGCCAGCAGCCAAGCCCAGGGATCCAATCAGCCCCAGCATTTT.

The table lists this clonotype with many counts. The V gene is TRBV10-3, the J gene TRBJ2-7, with TRBD2 matching over 8 bases. Germline lookup yields CDR1 ENHRY and CDR2 SYGVKD. V was pared by 4 bases and J by 2 bases, with 4 bases of the junction left unmatched. The CDR3 spans 14 residues. In DNA, the CDR3 is TGTGCCATCAGTGCAAGCGGGGGAACCTACGAGCAGTACTTC. Translating it yields CAISASGGTYEQYF.